The next 8 T cell receptor beta chains were all read from a single sample in a study of T cells in Graves' hyperthyroidism and ophthalmopathy. The investigators amplified TCR beta CDR3 regions from RNA transcripts. The HTBI primer set drove a first-round RT-PCR of the TCR CDR3. MiXCR was run by TCRdb on the multiplex PCR reads, yielding one entry per CDR3 protein. The sample lists approximately 430,000 distinct CDR3 sequences, over 12% seen once, with roughly 13% in the top ten. Source material: blood. The receptors originated from a man between 18 and 29 years old with Graves' ophthalmopathy.

In DNA form, the CDR3 reads TGTGCCAGCTCACCGGACAGGGGAATCGTTGGGGCCAACGTCCTGACTTTC. Its protein product is CASSPDRGIVGANVLTF. The chain has TRBV18 and TRBJ2-6; 9 bases map to TRBD1. V dropped 3 bases and J dropped 3; count of bases not matched to a gene: 6. This CDR3 region has 17 residues. CDR1 and CDR2 (germline): KGHSH, LQKENI. Full variable domain (remainder filled in from reference TRBV18 and TRBJ2-6): NAGVMQNPRHLVRRRGQEARLRCSPMKGHSHVYWYRQLPEEGLKFMVYLQKENIIDESGMPKERFSAEFPKEGPSILRIQQVVRGDSAAYFCASSPDRGIVGANVLTFGAGSRLTVL.

Concerning this clonotype: A much larger clone differs by one base, so this may be a read error. V gene TRBV5-1 combines with J gene TRBJ2-2; D is ambiguous. Germline CDR1 reads SGHRS; CDR2 reads YFSETQ. V was clipped by 3 bases and J by 3 bases, with 3 bases between them. The CDR3 is 12 amino acids. This CDR3 reads CASSSHTGELFF. DNA of the CDR3: TGCGCCAGCAGCTCGCACACCGGGGAGCTGTTTTTT. Looking up the rest from reference TRBV5-1 and TRBJ2-2 gives the full variable domain: KAGVTQTPRYLIKTRGQQVTLSCSPISGHRSVSWYQQTPGQGLQFLFEYFSETQRNKGNFPGRFSGRQFSNSRSEMNVSTLELGDSALYLCASSSHTGELFFGEGSRLTVL.

This sequence joins TRBV5-1 and TRBJ2-7; 8 bases agree with TRBD2. CDR1 is SGHRS and CDR2 is YFSETQ in the germline V gene. V shed 0 bases and J 5 bases; nucleotides not matched to a gene: 7. The length of the CDR3 is 15 residues. The CDR3 protein is CASSLAAGGPNEQYF. CDR3 coding DNA: TGCGCCAGCAGCTTGGCGGCGGGGGGCCCCAACGAGCAGTACTTC. Filled out from reference TRBV5-1 and TRBJ2-7, the complete variable domain reads KAGVTQTPRYLIKTRGQQVTLSCSPISGHRSVSWYQQTPGQGLQFLFEYFSETQRNKGNFPGRFSGRQFSNSRSEMNVSTLELGDSALYLCASSLAAGGPNEQYFGPGTRLTVT.

This clonotype was seen at least ten times. The gene calls are TRBV7-3 and TRBJ2-1, with TRBD2 matching over 14 bases. In germline, CDR1 is SGHTA, CDR2 FQGTGA. With 1 base clipped from V and 8 bases from J, the junction kept 4 bases outside the gene matches. CDR3 length: 16 amino acids. The CDR3 sequence: CASSLMGLAGADEQFF. CDR3 in DNA: TGTGCCAGCAGCTTAATGGGACTAGCGGGAGCAGATGAGCAGTTCTTC.

The chain recombines TRBV4-1 with TRBJ2-2, with D maybe TRBD1 (6 bases). Germline CDR1 and CDR2: MGHRA and YSYEKL. The CDR3 extends over 14 amino acids. Trimming took 5 bases from V and 4 from J, leaving 11 bases between them. CDR3 DNA: TGCGCCAGCAGCTACAGGGAAGTCACCGGGGAGCTGTTTTTT. Translating it yields CASSYREVTGELFF.

The table lists this clonotype with many counts. J is TRBJ2-5 and V is TRBV18, with D unresolved. V was trimmed by 2 bases and J by 7 bases, leaving 17 bases between them. CDR1 is KGHSH, CDR2 LQKENI, per germline. CDR3 length: 15 residues. The CDR3: CASSPSDLEHATQYF. The DNA of the CDR3 is TGTGCCAGCTCACCAAGTGACCTCGAGCATGCGACCCAGTACTTC.

In the case of this clonotype: One end of the junction varies from germline; a read error may be responsible. The rearrangement links TRBV4-1 to TRBJ1-6, with 7 bases aligning to TRBD1. Germline V gene sequence: CDR1 MGHRA, CDR2 YSYEKL. This CDR3 is built from 17 residues. The CDR3 sequence is CANSQPTGDLYNSPLHF. For the CDR3, the DNA is TGCGCCAACAGCCAACCAACAGGGGACCTTTATAATTCACCCCTCCACTTT.

This clonotype was observed at least ten times. The chain carries TRBV30 and TRBJ1-5; D is unresolved. CDR3 length: 13 residues. V lost 2 bases to trimming and J lost 6 bases, with 11 bases between them. Germline CDR1 is GTSNPN and CDR2 is SVGIG (reference sequence). CDR3 loop: CAWSPFLGQPQHF. The CDR3 DNA reads TGTGCCTGGAGTCCCTTCCTGGGTCAGCCCCAGCATTTT.